One sample yielded the 25 T cell receptor beta chains listed below, sequenced in a study of cytomegalovirus exposure and HLA in healthy donors. PCR employed 60 Vbeta and 13 Jbeta primers. Sequencing used immunoSEQ multiplex PCR; TCRdb keeps in-frame clones, though not all of them. The sample lists around 300,000 clones, just under 85% occurring once. Sequencing input: PBMCs. The source is a woman aged 40 to 50 in good health and CMV-seropositive.

In this sample, this clone turned up a few times. The chain couples TRBV12-5 to TRBJ2-2, with D possibly being TRBD1 (5 bases). The CDR3 length is 14 residues. Trimming cost V 6 bases and J 2 bases, with 10 bases left between them. CDR1 is LGHNT, CDR2 FRNRAP, per germline. The CDR3 sequence is CASGIGANTGELFF. The CDR3 DNA follows: TGTGCTAGTGGAATAGGGGCAAACACCGGGGAGCTGTTTTTT.

The sample holds a few counts of this clone. CDR3 bases: TGTGCCAGTAGCTTACAGGGACGGGGCACTGAAGCTTTCTTT. Encoded protein: CASSLQGRGTEAFF. The chain employs TRBV14 and TRBJ1-1; D might be TRBD1 (6 bases). Germline values: CDR1 SGHDN, CDR2 FVKESK. Trimming took 9 bases from V and 4 from J, leaving 18 bases between them. This CDR3 region has 14 residues.

V usage is TRBV7-2 and J usage is TRBJ1-2, with D unclear. CDR3 length: 12 amino acids. V lost 5 bases and J lost 5, with 9 bases in between. Germline CDR1 reads SGHTA; CDR2 reads FQGNSA. CDR3: CASSRTGYGYTF. The CDR3 nucleotides are TGTGCCAGCAGCCGAACGGGTTATGGCTACACCTTC.

This clone has a single count. The V call is TRBV4-1, the J call TRBJ2-1; D is uncertain. The CDR3 consists of 14 residues. Per germline, CDR1 MGHRA and CDR2 YSYEKL. V dropped 0 bases and J dropped 4 bases, with 7 bases sitting between them. As DNA, the CDR3 is TGCGCCAGCAGCCAAGAAGACTCTTACAATGAGCAGTTCTTC. As protein: CASSQEDSYNEQFF.

Comment on this clone: One junction end does not reproduce the germline sequence, and a read error may be involved. The V call is TRBV7-8, the J call TRBJ1-1; D unclear. The CDR3 contains 13 residues. CDR1 and CDR2 (germline): SGHVS, FQNEAQ. CDR3 in DNA: TGTGCCGGCAGCCCACAGATGAACACTGAAGCTTTCTTT. Protein product: CAGSPQMNTEAFF.

V gene TRBV18 combines with J gene TRBJ1-2; no firm D call. From germline, CDR1 is KGHSH and CDR2 LQKENI. The CDR3 loop spans 13 amino acids. Trimming pared 1 base from V and 1 base from J, leaving 4 bases between. CDR3 coding DNA: TGTGCCAGCTCACCACTAAATAACTATGGCTACACCTTC. Its protein is CASSPLNNYGYTF.

In its sample, this clone was seen once. The CDR3 protein is CASSAGQSRPLNEKLFF. DNA for the CDR3: TGTGCCAGCAGCGCGGGCCAAAGCCGTCCCCTTAATGAAAAACTGTTTTTT. The chain employs TRBV7-9 and TRBJ1-4; D not resolved. Germline CDR1 and CDR2: SEHNR and FQNEAQ (reference sequence). The CDR3 sequence is 17 residues long. V dropped 5 bases and J dropped 4 bases, with 20 bases sitting between them. Using reference TRBV7-9 and TRBJ1-4 for the parts outside the CDR3, the full variable domain is DTGVSQNPRHKITKRGQNVTFRCDPISEHNRLYWYRQTLGQGPEFLTYFQNEAQLEKSRLLSDRFSAERPKGSFSTLEIQRTEQGDSAMYLCASSAGQSRPLNEKLFFGSGTQLSVL.

In DNA form, the CDR3 reads TGTGCTAGTGGTCCCCTCCCGACAGGGATTTACTACGAGCAGTACTTC. This sequence encodes CASGPLPTGIYYEQYF. This chain links TRBV12-5 with TRBJ2-7; 7 bases are a match to TRBD1. V lost 5 bases and J lost 3; bases outside the gene matches: 13. Germline V gene lookup returns CDR1 LGHNT and CDR2 FRNRAP. The CDR3 length is 16 residues.

V and J are TRBV4-1 and TRBJ2-2, with TRBD2 matching over 11 bases. Germline V gene sequence: CDR1 MGHRA, CDR2 YSYEKL. The CDR3 loop spans 16 amino acids. Trimming at V came to 1 base and at J to 2 bases, leaving 0 bases not matched to a gene. CDR3 protein: CASSQGLAGNTGELFF. DNA of the CDR3: TGCGCCAGCAGCCAAGGACTAGCGGGAAACACCGGGGAGCTGTTTTTT.

V is TRBV4-2 and J is TRBJ1-5; tentatively, D is TRBD1 (6 bases). Germline-derived CDR1 and CDR2 are LGHNA and YNFKEQ. Trimming cost V 1 base and J 7 bases, with 11 bases left between them. The CDR3 extends over 14 amino acids. The CDR3 nucleotides read TGTGCCAGCAGCCAAGGGGGGGGGCGGCAGCCCCAGCATTTT. Amino acids: CASSQGGGRQPQHF.

The chain is built from TRBV30 and TRBJ1-3; 7 bases align to TRBD1. CDR3 length: 15 amino acids. V gave up 3 bases and J gave up 0 bases; unmatched junction bases: 5. CDR1 is GTSNPN and CDR2 is SVGIG in the germline V gene (reference sequence). The CDR3 region is CAWSDHRGSGNTIYF. As DNA, the CDR3 is TGTGCCTGGAGCGATCACAGGGGCTCTGGAAACACCATATATTTT.

The rearrangement joins TRBV4-3 to TRBJ2-3; a possible D gene is TRBD2 (6 bases). The CDR3 contains 14 residues. V was trimmed by 1 base and J by 4 bases, leaving 9 bases between them. In germline, CDR1 is LGHNA, CDR2 YSLEER. The CDR3 DNA is TGCGCCAGCAGCCAAGGGAGGGACTCAGATACGCAGTATTTT. Translating it yields CASSQGRDSDTQYF.

V is TRBV28 and J is TRBJ1-2; D gene uncertain. Trimming cost V 7 bases and J 2 bases, with 14 bases left between them. The CDR3 covers 14 residues. The germline gives CDR1 MDHEN, CDR2 SYDVKM. The CDR3 sequence is CASTIDTINYGYTF. As DNA, the CDR3 is TGTGCCAGCACCATCGATACAATAAACTATGGCTACACCTTC.

V and J are TRBV19 and TRBJ2-7, with TRBD1 matching 7 bases. This CDR3 region has 15 residues. From germline, CDR1 is LNHDA and CDR2 SQIVND (reference sequence). J lost 2 bases, V lost 5 bases, and 9 bases had no gene match. CDR3 sequence reads: CASSRDSTLTYEQYF. The CDR3 nucleotides read TGTGCCAGTAGTCGGGACAGTACCCTCACCTACGAGCAGTACTTC.

The gene calls are TRBV28 and TRBJ2-7; 8 bases align to TRBD1. V lost 3 bases, J lost 2 bases, and 6 bases stayed unmatched. This CDR3 is 15 amino acids long. The germline gives CDR1 MDHEN, CDR2 SYDVKM. Written as DNA, the CDR3 is TGTGCCAGCAGTTTGCAGGGGGCCTCCCCCTACGAGCAGTACTTC. Protein product: CASSLQGASPYEQYF.

DNA for the CDR3: TGTGCCAGCAGCTTCCTCGACTCAGCGAACACTGAAGCTTTCTTT. It specifies CASSFLDSANTEAFF. The V call is TRBV7-8, the J call TRBJ1-1; no firm D call. Germline CDR1 and CDR2: SGHVS and FQNEAQ. V gave up 3 bases and J gave up 1 base, with 12 bases separating them. CDR3 size: 15 residues.

This CDR3 is CASSWGDEQYF. Here the CDR3 DNA reads TGTGCCAGCAGTTGGGGGGACGAGCAGTACTTC. The chain recombines TRBV6-5 with TRBJ2-7; the D gene is possibly TRBD2 (6 bases). From germline, CDR1 is MNHEY and CDR2 SVGAGI. This CDR3 contains 11 residues. V gave up 4 bases and J gave up 5 bases, with 6 bases separating them.

V usage is TRBV18 and J usage is TRBJ1-2, with TRBD1 matching 8 bases. Germline lookup yields CDR1 KGHSH and CDR2 LQKENI. This CDR3 comprises 15 residues. J lost 3 bases, V lost 2 bases, and 5 bases had no gene match. The CDR3 sequence: CASSPFRGQDYGYTF. CDR3 sequence (DNA): TGTGCCAGCTCACCATTCAGGGGGCAAGACTATGGCTACACCTTC.

The rearrangement links TRBV7-9 to TRBJ2-7; D unresolved. This CDR3 spans 13 amino acids. The germline CDR1 and CDR2 sequences are SEHNR and FQNEAQ (reference sequence). The V end lost 2 bases, the J end lost 0 bases, and 5 bases lay between the germline ends. The DNA of the CDR3 is TGTGCCAGCAGCTTAATCGGCTCCTACGAGCAGTACTTC. Protein sequence: CASSLIGSYEQYF. The entire variable domain, with the rest obtained from reference TRBV7-9 and TRBJ2-7, is as follows: DTGVSQNPRHKITKRGQNVTFRCDPISEHNRLYWYRQTLGQGPEFLTYFQNEAQLEKSRLLSDRFSAERPKGSFSTLEIQRTEQGDSAMYLCASSLIGSYEQYFGPGTRLTVT.

This clone was counted once. V gene TRBV6-5 combines with J gene TRBJ1-6; TRBD1 is a possible D gene (5 bases). Between the trimmed V and J ends, which lost 6 bases and 9 bases, there was a span of 15 bases. CDR1 is MNHEY and CDR2 is SVGAGI in the germline V gene. CDR3 length: 14 amino acids. The CDR3 is CASSSSGEGSPLHF. The CDR3 nucleotides read TGTGCCAGCAGCAGCTCGGGGGAAGGTTCACCCCTCCACTTT.

The chain couples TRBV11-3 to TRBJ1-2; maybe TRBD1 (5 bases). Trimming left V 4 bases short and J 4 bases short, with 16 bases between. There are 15 residues in the CDR3. Germline V CDR1 and CDR2: SGHNT, YENEEA. The CDR3 bases are TGTGCCAGCAGCTCCCTTCGGCAGGGCCTCTATGGCTACACCTTC. As protein: CASSSLRQGLYGYTF.

V is TRBV15 and J is TRBJ1-2; D call uncertain. CDR3 length: 15 residues. V was clipped by 0 bases and J by 1 base, with 9 bases between them. Germline CDR1 LNHNV, CDR2 YYDKDF (reference sequence). CDR3 in DNA: TGTGCCACCAGCAGAGATGGGGAGTATAACTATGGCTACACCTTC. It is translated as CATSRDGEYNYGYTF.

The CDR3 spells CASSQGGGGRRQYSNQPQHF. CDR3 nucleotides: TGTGCCAGCAGCCAAGGGGGCGGGGGACGGCGGCAATATAGCAATCAGCCCCAGCATTTT. The chain uses TRBV14 and TRBJ1-5, with a tentative D call TRBD1 (5 bases). The CDR3 is 20 residues long. CDR1 SGHDN and CDR2 FVKESK come from the germline V gene. The germline V and J ends were trimmed by 1 base and 0 bases, with 22 bases remaining between them.

The chain's CDR3 is CTSSHRSGGSGNTIYF. As DNA, the CDR3 is TGCACCAGCAGCCACCGCTCAGGGGGCTCTGGAAACACCATATATTTT. The gene calls are TRBV1 and TRBJ1-3; the listed D gene, TRBD1, was not tested against the DNA. TRBV1 is a pseudogene locus. CDR3 length: 16 residues.

The chain couples TRBV5-8 to TRBJ1-3; no clear D gene. V was trimmed by 2 bases and J by 0 bases, leaving 6 bases between them. Germline CDR1 and CDR2: SGHTS and YDEGEE. The CDR3 covers 14 residues. For the CDR3, the DNA is TGTGCCAGCAGCTTCGGGGACTCTGGAAACACCATATATTTT. Protein sequence: CASSFGDSGNTIYF.